These 25 T cell receptor beta chains were sequenced from one sample in a study of OX40 agonist ivuxolimab in advanced cancers. The library was produced with the immunoSEQ multiplex PCR assay. The table comes from immuneACCESS by way of TCRdb, which keeps in-frame sequences with V and J called. Part of the clones is missing from these tables; in studies checked, under half for an unresolved V gene and the rest for unknown reasons. Within this sample are 60,000 or so clones, with 92% of them counted one time only. Approximately 20% of the sample is held by the ten biggest clonotypes. This material consisted of CD4+ or CD8+ T cells sorted from blood, taken in a trial of the OX40 agonist ivuxolimab. The receptors were gathered from an adult with an advanced solid tumor such as melanoma, head and neck, liver or kidney cancer.

V gene TRBV7-3 combines with J gene TRBJ2-1, with D possibly matching TRBD1 (5 bases). CDR1 and CDR2 (germline): SGHTA, FQGTGA. V dropped 2 bases and J dropped 4 bases, with 12 bases sitting between them. There are 15 residues in the CDR3. The CDR3 sequence is CASSLDPTVYNEQFF. DNA of the CDR3: TGTGCCAGCAGCTTAGACCCGACAGTTTACAATGAGCAGTTCTTC.

The chain joins TRBV11-2 to TRBJ1-5; 9 nucleotides agree with TRBD1. Looked up from germline, CDR1 is SGHAT and CDR2 is FQNNGV. V lost 8 bases and J lost 6; bases outside the gene matches: 11. The CDR3 has 15 amino acids. The CDR3 region is CASSPGQGGFQPQHF. The CDR3, as DNA: TGTGCCAGCTCTCCGGGACAGGGAGGATTTCAGCCCCAGCATTTT.

The rearrangement joins TRBV6-1 to TRBJ1-4, with TRBD1 as a possible D gene (5 bases). This CDR3 has 14 amino acids. Germline CDR1 reads MNHNS; CDR2 reads SASEGT. V lost 4 bases to trimming and J lost 6 bases, with 12 bases between them. The CDR3 DNA reads TGTGCCAGCAGTGTTCTGGGGCGGGATGAAAAACTGTTTTTT. Translated, it gives CASSVLGRDEKLFF.

This clone was found a few times. CDR3 bases: TGTGCCAGCAGCTTAGTGTACAATGAGCAGTTCTTC. It encodes CASSLVYNEQFF. The V call is TRBV11-1, the J call TRBJ2-1, with no clear D. V was clipped by 1 base and J by 4 bases, with 2 bases between them. The CDR3 length is 12 residues. Germline V gives CDR1 SGHAT, CDR2 FQDESV (reference sequence).

V usage is TRBV11-2 and J usage is TRBJ2-1, with TRBD2 matching over 8 bases. The CDR3 consists of 16 residues. Germline V gene data show CDR1 as SGHAT and CDR2 as FQNNGV. V was clipped by 5 bases and J by 9 bases; unmatched bases: 15. The CDR3 nucleotides are TGTGCCAGCAGCACCCAGAACACGGGGGGGCCGGGTGAGCAGTTCTTC. This translates into CASSTQNTGGPGEQFF.

The V gene is TRBV5-6, the J gene TRBJ1-1; D perhaps matches TRBD1 (6 bases). There are 12 residues in the CDR3. Germline CDR1 SGHDT, CDR2 YYEEEE. Trimming cost V 7 bases and J 6 bases, with 13 bases left between them. The chain's CDR3 is CASRYQGSEAFF. In DNA form, the CDR3 reads TGTGCCAGCCGATACCAGGGGTCTGAAGCTTTCTTT.

This chain joins TRBV21-1 and TRBJ2-7. TRBV21-1 is tagged as a pseudogene. The CDR3 has 16 residues. The CDR3 DNA reads TGTGCCAGCAGCAAAGAGGGAAGGACCCCTTTTTACGAGCAGTACGTC. Its protein product is CASSKEGRTPFYEQYV.

The V call is TRBV28, the J call TRBJ1-2, with 7 bases fitting TRBD1. V lost 5 bases, J lost 6 bases, and 12 bases stayed unmatched. The CDR3 runs to 15 residues. The germline V gene has CDR1 MDHEN and CDR2 SYDVKM. The CDR3 here is CASSPLLQGQNGYTF. The CDR3 region has the DNA TGTGCCAGCAGTCCCCTATTACAGGGGCAGAATGGCTACACCTTC.

This clone was picked up one time. This chain joins TRBV18 and TRBJ2-1, with unresolved D. The CDR3 spans 16 residues. Trimming shortened V by 3 bases and J by 2 bases, and 14 bases separated the two germline ends. Germline lookup yields CDR1 KGHSH and CDR2 LQKENI. The DNA for the CDR3 is TGTGCCAGCTCACCCCGCGGCACCCAGCCCTACAATGAGCAGTTCTTC. Encoded protein: CASSPRGTQPYNEQFF.

The gene calls are TRBV4-2 and TRBJ1-6; D remains ambiguous. Looked up from germline, CDR1 is LGHNA and CDR2 is YNFKEQ. The length of the CDR3 is 14 residues. V lost 6 bases to trimming and J lost 5 bases, with 11 bases between them. The CDR3 loop is CASREGLDNSPLHF. The CDR3 DNA is TGTGCCAGCAGAGAAGGGTTAGATAATTCACCCCTCCACTTT.

This sequence joins TRBV28 and TRBJ1-2; D is undetermined. From germline, CDR1 is MDHEN and CDR2 SYDVKM. The CDR3 consists of 17 residues. The V end was cut by 3 bases, the J end by 3 bases, with 20 bases between. The CDR3 region is CASSLFQDHFTYYGYTF. The CDR3 region has the DNA TGTGCCAGCAGTTTGTTCCAGGACCACTTCACATACTATGGCTACACCTTC.

The rearrangement uses TRBV7-9 and TRBJ1-4, with D possibly matching TRBD1 (6 bases). The CDR3 contains 12 residues. The V and J ends lost 8 bases and 8 bases respectively, with 12 bases between them. Germline assignment: CDR1 SEHNR and CDR2 FQNEAQ (reference sequence). The CDR3 nucleotides are TGTGCCAGCTCCGGGGGCTGGGAAAAACTGTTTTTT. This codes for CASSGGWEKLFF.

The chain employs TRBV2 and TRBJ2-1; D remains ambiguous. V was clipped by 1 base and J by 6 bases, with 10 bases between them. The CDR3 is made up of 14 amino acids. CDR1 is SNHLY and CDR2 is FYNNEI in the germline V gene. CDR3 residues: CASSEGVEANEQFF. The CDR3 DNA is TGTGCCAGCAGTGAAGGGGTAGAGGCCAATGAGCAGTTCTTC.

The chain links TRBV25-1 to TRBJ1-5; D unclear. The CDR3 has 12 amino acids. Per the germline V gene, CDR1 is MGHDK and CDR2 is SYGVNS. With 3 bases removed from V and 7 bases from J, the gap between germline ends came to 7 bases. The CDR3, as DNA: TGTGCCAGCAGTGACTCTGGGCAGCCCCAGCATTTT. It translates to CASSDSGQPQHF.

The J gene is TRBJ1-3, the V gene TRBV4-1; perhaps TRBD1 as D (6 bases). The V gene's germline CDR1 is MGHRA and CDR2 YSYEKL. V was clipped by 1 base and J by 2 bases, with 9 bases between them. The CDR3 is 15 amino acids. In nucleotides, the CDR3 is TGCGCCAGCAGCCAAGGAGGGGGAACTGGAAACACCATATATTTT. Protein: CASSQGGGTGNTIYF.

The J gene is TRBJ2-7, the V gene TRBV4-2; D possibly matches TRBD1 or TRBD2 (6 bases each). This CDR3 has 14 amino acids. V dropped 4 bases and J dropped 5 bases, with 15 bases sitting between them. CDR1 and CDR2 from the germline V gene are LGHNA and YNFKEQ. This CDR3 is CASSPGAGRHEQYF. The DNA of the CDR3 is TGTGCCAGCAGCCCAGGGGCAGGGAGGCACGAGCAGTACTTC.

This clone was seen more than once but under ten times. The chain links TRBV7-2 to TRBJ2-7, with unresolved D. This CDR3 is 15 amino acids long. Trimming left V 2 bases short and J 3 bases short, with 14 bases between. CDR1 is SGHTA, CDR2 FQGNSA, per germline. For the CDR3, the DNA is TGTGCCAGCAGCTTAAGGTCCGAGTTCGGCTACGAGCAGTACGTC. It is translated as CASSLRSEFGYEQYV.

This clone appeared once. The chain joins TRBV18 to TRBJ2-1, with D perhaps TRBD2 (5 bases). This CDR3 comprises 15 residues. The V and J ends lost 4 bases and 3 bases respectively, with 13 bases between them. CDR1 and CDR2 from the germline V gene are KGHSH and LQKENI. CDR3 protein: CASSLTGLIYNEQFF. In DNA, the CDR3 is TGTGCCAGCTCACTGACGGGGTTGATCTACAATGAGCAGTTCTTC.

This rearrangement joins TRBV27 to TRBJ1-1; D perhaps matches TRBD1 (5 bases). Trimming took 7 bases from V and 6 from J, leaving 12 bases between them. Per germline, CDR1 MNHEY and CDR2 SMNVEV (reference sequence). The CDR3 is made up of 12 amino acids. CDR3 residues: CASNHGGSEAFF. The CDR3 DNA sequence: TGTGCCAGCAACCATGGGGGGTCTGAAGCTTTCTTT.

V usage is TRBV7-3 and J usage is TRBJ2-3; TRBD1 might be the D (5 bases). This CDR3 has 13 amino acids. V was pared by 2 bases and J by 6 bases, with 9 bases between. Germline CDR1 and CDR2: SGHTA and FQGTGA. CDR3 DNA: TGTGCCAGCAGCTTACCAGGGTGGGATACGCAGTATTTT. Translating gives CASSLPGWDTQYF.

The rearrangement joins TRBV4-1 to TRBJ2-1, with TRBD2 as a possible D gene (5 bases). V was trimmed by 2 bases and J by 5 bases, leaving 16 bases between them. The CDR3 is 16 residues long. CDR1 MGHRA and CDR2 YSYEKL come from the germline V gene. CDR3 in DNA: TGCGCCAGCAGCCAACGATCGGGGTTAGTTCACAATGAGCAGTTCTTC. This gives the protein CASSQRSGLVHNEQFF.

V is TRBV6-5 and J is TRBJ2-3, with D uncertain. Trimming cost V 1 base and J 4 bases, with 9 bases left between them. Germline V gene lookup returns CDR1 MNHEY and CDR2 SVGAGI. This CDR3 is 14 amino acids long. CDR3 sequence reads: CASSYFPEADTQYF. The CDR3 region has the DNA TGTGCCAGCAGTTACTTCCCCGAGGCAGATACGCAGTATTTT.

J is TRBJ1-5 and V is TRBV9, with 10 nucleotides matching TRBD1. The CDR3 is made up of 20 amino acids. Germline trimming cut 2 bases from V and 0 bases from J; bases unmatched to any gene: 14. CDR1 is SGDLS and CDR2 is YYNGEE in the germline V gene. For the CDR3, the DNA is TGTGCCAGCAGCGTCCCCAGGGGGACAGGGGCACTCTATAGCAATCAGCCCCAGCATTTT. It specifies CASSVPRGTGALYSNQPQHF.

This chain joins TRBV28 and TRBJ2-7; weak D call: TRBD1 (6 bases). The CDR3 totals 13 residues. The V and J ends lost 5 bases and 3 bases respectively, with 11 bases between them. Germline CDR1 and CDR2: MDHEN and SYDVKM. In DNA, the CDR3 is TGTGCCAGCAGTCGGGAACAGGGCTACGAGCAGTACTTC. It specifies CASSREQGYEQYF.

This sequence joins TRBV9 and TRBJ1-4; TRBD1 might be the D (6 bases). Deletions cut 3 bases from V and 4 bases from J, with 19 bases between. The length of the CDR3 is 17 residues. CDR1 and CDR2 (germline): SGDLS, YYNGEE. The CDR3 loop reads CASSGNPDSPYNEKLFF. CDR3 in DNA: TGTGCCAGCAGCGGCAACCCGGACAGCCCCTATAATGAAAAACTGTTTTTT.